This TCR beta chain came from a study of T cells in women clearing cervical HPV infection (dated by TCRdb to the late 2010s). About the full investigation: The cases were 25 or so women with histologically confirmed HPV16-related CIN3 or worse, and 2 of these cases were invasive cancers. For cases, the median interval between lesion detection and blood sampling was around 140 days, with an interquartile range of roughly 85 to 210 days. Cases had a median age of roughly 35 years compared with approximately 41 for controls, and baseline characteristics showed no significant differences between the groups. Blood from cases was collected at the visit at which the lesion was first identified, whereas blood from controls was collected once infection was no longer detected. Since only a few of the women had HLA typing available, the possibility that HLA type was acting as a confounder could not be ruled out. The parent cohort enrolled roughly 9,400 women aged 18 or older in Guanacaste, Costa Rica, in about 1993 to 1995 and followed the women for less than eight years. Cases were matched to controls by age within five years and by the year the sample was collected. Quality controls consisted of five blinded duplicates per group, for a total of approximately 60 samples made up of approximately 50 participants and around ten replicates. Controls were around 23 women whose single incident HPV16 infection cleared within 12 months without precancer or cancer developing. Nested within Costa Rica's Guanacaste HPV Natural History Study, an exploratory proof-of-principle case-control study compared TCR repertoires across cervical HPV16 outcomes. General study outcomes and caveats: CIN3+ cases had significantly higher TCR repertoire richness than controls across sequencing depths, but evenness did not differ between the groups. Lower TRBV6-7 relative abundance was observed in cases than in controls (about 0.099% versus 0.17%; Bonferroni P = 0.0008). Because the number of T cells in each sample was unknown, differences in richness could reflect differing T-cell content rather than repertoire biology. Cases were distinguished from controls with an estimated AUC of 0.65 to 0.85 by random forest classifiers combining richness and V gene abundances. Because of the cross-sectional design, the study could not determine whether the associations came before infection or resulted from infection, and neither effector/memory subsets nor HPV-specific T cells were isolated.

The trim is 4 bases for V and 1 base for J, with a gap of 11 bases between the germline ends. CDR1 and CDR2, per the germline V gene, are SGHRS and YFSETQ. Inclusive of the bounding cysteine and phenylalanine, the CDR3 is 14 residues long. Sequencing covers 33 bases of the CDR3, shown here with the frame starting at base 1. The immunoSEQ assay used multiplex PCR to amplify TCR beta CDR3 regions from an average of around 1,200 ng of genomic DNA per sample. To correct primer bias, the assay used a complete synthetic TCR repertoire to set an amplification baseline. The amplicons were sequenced on the Illumina platform. Under the source paper's analysis protocol: Sequence errors were corrected by clustering with frequency ratios and a modified nearest-neighbor algorithm, and the sequences were then analyzed in the immunoSEQ Analyzer using IMGT gene definitions. At each rarefaction depth, TCR richness and evenness were averaged across 20 rarefaction repeats, and samples with fewer sequences than that depth were excluded. V, D and J gene relative abundances were compared between groups with Wilcoxon rank sum tests, applying FDR correction. Blinded duplicates gave an intraclass correlation of about 96% for TCR richness and an average of approximately 83% across some 62 gene segments. As stored in TCRdb, this immuneACCESS dataset retains in-frame rearrangements with V and J assigned. A fraction of the clones does not appear; measured against another copy, unresolved V genes explain less than half of the discrepancy, and the remainder lacks a known reason. Clonal size and the V and J genes are those of that table, whereas D and trimming came from the DNA. The sample has around 12,000 clones on record. The leading ten clones occupy roughly 10% of the sample.

Every participant had a single incident cervical HPV16 infection, and women with prevalent HPV16 infections were excluded. Cervical HPV DNA was detected by MY09/MY11 PCR, and genotyping was performed by dot-blot hybridization. Fifteen mL of heparinized blood were centrifuged, and the buffy coat was split into aliquots, frozen at -30 degrees C, and then kept at -80 degrees C. Genomic DNA was extracted from buffy coat specimens using QIAGEN kits. On this clone itself: This clone's antigen is unknown. The read halts 3 residues ahead of the CDR3 end, with the missing end drawn from the germline J gene.

Sample: blood buffy coat. This receptor chain uses TRBV5-1 and TRBJ2-5, with a weak D call of TRBD1 (6 bases match). This sequence was found in a woman aged 18 to 75 with a cervical HPV16 infection that either progressed to CIN3+ or cleared (not recorded which). CDR3 region: CASSPGDIQETQYF. CDR3 DNA, as far as it was read: TGCGCCAGCAGCCCCGGGGACATCCAAGAGACC.